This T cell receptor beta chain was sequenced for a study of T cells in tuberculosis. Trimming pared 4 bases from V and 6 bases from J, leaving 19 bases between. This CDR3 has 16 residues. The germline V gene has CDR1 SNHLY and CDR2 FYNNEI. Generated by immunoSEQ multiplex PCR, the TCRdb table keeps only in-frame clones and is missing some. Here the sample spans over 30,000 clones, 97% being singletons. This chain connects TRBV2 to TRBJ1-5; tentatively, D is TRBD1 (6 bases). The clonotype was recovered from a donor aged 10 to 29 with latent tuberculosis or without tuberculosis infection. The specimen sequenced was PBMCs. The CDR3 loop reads CASSGVHGRGGQPQHF. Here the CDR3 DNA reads TGTGCCAGCAGTGGAGTTCACGGCAGGGGTGGTCAGCCCCAGCATTTT.